These 9 T cell receptor beta chains originate from one sample sequenced in a study of blood T cell repertoires in COVID-19 (dated by TCRdb to about 2020). Library method: the immunoSEQ multiplex PCR assay. The source is immuneACCESS, and TCRdb retained only in-frame sequences with V and J called. Part of the clones is not carried over; for the studies checked, unresolved V genes explain less than half of this, and the remainder is unexplained. In this sample the table shows approximately 110,000 clones, over 60% of which occur a single time. The ten biggest clones cover roughly 4% of the sample. What was sequenced was peripheral blood. The receptors come from a human donor in a cohort sampled during active or convalescent COVID-19.

The chain employs TRBV7-9 and TRBJ1-2; tentatively, D is TRBD1 (6 bases). V was pared by 6 bases and J by 8 bases, with 10 bases between. Per the germline V gene, CDR1 is SEHNR and CDR2 is FQNEAQ (reference sequence). CDR3 length: 11 amino acids. CDR3 amino acids: CASRQGRGYTF. The CDR3, as DNA: TGTGCCAGCAGACAGGGTAGAGGCTACACCTTC.

This clone was observed a single time. The V gene is TRBV6-5, the J gene TRBJ1-1; 7 bases align to TRBD1. CDR3 size: 15 residues. V gave up 6 bases and J gave up 6 bases; unmatched junction bases: 13. From germline, CDR1 is MNHEY and CDR2 SVGAGI. The CDR3 bases are TGTGCCAGCAGCCGACCCTCTGACAGGGCCCCTGAAGCTTTCTTT. It encodes CASSRPSDRAPEAFF.

CDR3 bases: TGTGCCAGCAGTTTGACTAGCGGAAACACCGGGGAGCTGTTTTTT. Encoded protein: CASSLTSGNTGELFF. The rearrangement joins TRBV28 to TRBJ2-2, with 9 bases matching TRBD2. The CDR3 runs 15 residues. J was trimmed by 2 bases and V by 3 bases; bases with no gene match: 1. The V gene's germline CDR1 is MDHEN and CDR2 SYDVKM.

The genes are TRBV5-5 and TRBJ1-1; D remains unclear. The CDR3 contains 14 residues. Germline V gives CDR1 SGHKS, CDR2 YYEKEE (reference sequence). Deletions cut 6 bases from V and 1 base from J, with 13 bases between. The CDR3 here is CASIMSLANTEAFF. The CDR3 region has the DNA TGTGCCAGCATTATGTCATTGGCGAACACTGAAGCTTTCTTT.

The chain uses TRBV7-2 and TRBJ1-1; possible D gene TRBD1, 5 bases. Germline V gene sequence: CDR1 SGHTA, CDR2 FQGNSA. Deletions cut 4 bases from V and 9 bases from J, with 21 bases between. CDR3 length equals 15 residues. The CDR3: CASSWANTDSFKAFF. The CDR3 DNA is TGTGCCAGCAGCTGGGCTAACACAGACAGCTTTAAAGCTTTCTTT. The full variable domain, rest sourced from reference TRBV7-2 and TRBJ1-1, is GAGVSQSPSNKVTEKGKDVELRCDPISGHTALYWYRQSLGQGLEFLIYFQGNSAPDKSGLPSDRFSAERTGGSVSTLTIQRTQQEDSAVYLCASSWANTDSFKAFFGQGTRLTVV.

The CDR3 protein is CASSLSGFTGELFF. CDR3 sequence (DNA): TGTGCCAGCAGCTTATCAGGGTTCACCGGGGAGCTGTTTTTT. The chain couples TRBV7-3 to TRBJ2-2, with D perhaps TRBD1 (5 bases). The CDR3 is made up of 14 amino acids. Trimming stripped 2 bases from V and 4 bases from J, with 8 bases between. The germline V gene has CDR1 SGHTA and CDR2 FQGTGA. Supplemented by reference TRBV7-3 and TRBJ2-2, the full variable domain reads GAGVSQTPSNKVTEKGKYVELRCDPISGHTALYWYRQSLGQGPEFLIYFQGTGAADDSGLPNDRFFAVRPEGSVSTLKIQRTERGDSAVYLCASSLSGFTGELFFGEGSRLTVL.

The chain combines TRBV4-1 with TRBJ1-1; 7 bases agree with TRBD1. The CDR3 consists of 16 residues. Looked up from germline, CDR1 is MGHRA and CDR2 is YSYEKL. Losses at the gene ends were 4 bases for V and 0 bases for J; bases not matched to a gene: 8. CDR3 amino acids: CASSPGATGMNTEAFF. CDR3 coding DNA: TGCGCCAGCAGCCCAGGGGCGACAGGGATGAACACTGAAGCTTTCTTT.

The genes are TRBV6-2 or TRBV6-3 and TRBJ1-5; 10 bases are a match to TRBD1. With V trimmed by 2 bases and J by 7 bases, 5 bases remained unmatched. This CDR3 comprises 15 residues. Germline CDR1 and CDR2: MNHEY and SVGEGT. CDR3 nucleotides: TGTGCCAGCAGTTACCAGGGGACAGGGGTCCAGCCCCAGCATTTT. This gives the protein CASSYQGTGVQPQHF.

The V and J genes are TRBV19 and TRBJ2-2; TRBD1 aligns across 7 bases. V was clipped by 6 bases and J by 7 bases; unmatched bases: 17. Germline CDR1 is LNHDA and CDR2 is SQIVND (reference sequence). This CDR3 region has 17 residues. As DNA, the CDR3 is TGTGCCAGTAGGACAGGGTTTGGGCCTAGGGGCTTCGGGGAGCTGTTTTTT. This translates into CASRTGFGPRGFGELFF. Full variable domain (remainder filled in from reference TRBV19 and TRBJ2-2): DGGITQSPKYLFRKEGQNVTLSCEQNLNHDAMYWYRQDPGQGLRLIYYSQIVNDFQKGDIAEGYSVSREKKESFPLTVTSAQKNPTAFYLCASRTGFGPRGFGELFFGEGSRLTVL.